The present T cell receptor (beta chain) was sequenced within a study of blood T cell repertoires in COVID-19. At the level of the study: Sites across the United States, Italy and Spain contributed samples from acute and convalescent COVID-19. T cells, B-cell-depleted T cells, or PBMCs supplied cDNA or gDNA.

Trimming took off 2 bases at V and 7 bases at J, with 12 bases between the two ends. Germline V gene sequence: CDR1 SGHNT, CDR2 YENEEA. The length of the CDR3 is 13 residues. As originally analysed: Reference gene primer amplification in the assay estimated nucleated cell counts. Here immunoSEQ multiplex PCR was the method, and the copy in TCRdb shows in-frame clones only, minus some. The DNA was the basis for D and trimming; V, J and clone size are from that table. The sample includes 130,000 or so clones, under 90% of them seen just once. This clone was counted only a few times. Specimen: PBMCs or T cells enriched from blood (not recorded which). The V gene is TRBV11-3, the J gene TRBJ2-7; the D gene is possibly TRBD2 (5 bases). The receptor's source is a man between 40 and 49 years old with acute COVID-19. CDR3 sequence (DNA): TGTGCCAGCAGCTTAACCGGGGTGGAGGAGCAGTACTTC. Translating it yields CASSLTGVEEQYF.